Sequencing of this T cell receptor beta chain was carried out in a study of shared clonotypes between healthy human individuals. Here immunoSEQ multiplex PCR was the method, and the copy in TCRdb shows in-frame clones only, minus some. The sample records around 2.5 million clones, more than 85% being singletons. The CDR3 is 13 amino acids. Trimming shortened V by 0 bases and J by 12 bases, and 12 bases separated the two germline ends. CDR1 and CDR2 (germline): SGHVS, FQNEAQ. The sequenced sample was naive CD4+ T cells from PBMCs. Noted subset: CD45RA+ positively selected. This TCR derives from a man between 18 and 29 years old in good health. Some clones in this sample may be carry-over from other donors' samples. The V and J genes are TRBV7-8 and TRBJ2-1; D might be TRBD1 or TRBD2, each matching 5 bases. As DNA, the CDR3 is TGTGCCAGCAGCTTAGCGTGGGACGGCATGCAGTTCTTC. Its protein is CASSLAWDGMQFF.